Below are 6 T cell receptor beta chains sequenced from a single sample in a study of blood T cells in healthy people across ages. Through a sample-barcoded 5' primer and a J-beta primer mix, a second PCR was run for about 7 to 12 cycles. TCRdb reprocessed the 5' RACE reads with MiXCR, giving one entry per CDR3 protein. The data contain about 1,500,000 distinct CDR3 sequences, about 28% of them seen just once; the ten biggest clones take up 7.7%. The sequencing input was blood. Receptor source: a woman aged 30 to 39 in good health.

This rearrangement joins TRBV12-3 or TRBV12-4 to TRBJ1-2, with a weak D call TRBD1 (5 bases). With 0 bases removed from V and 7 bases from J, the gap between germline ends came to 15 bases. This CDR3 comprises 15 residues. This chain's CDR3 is CASSLATAAWGGYTF. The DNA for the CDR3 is TGTGCCAGCAGTTTAGCGACAGCAGCCTGGGGTGGCTACACCTTC.

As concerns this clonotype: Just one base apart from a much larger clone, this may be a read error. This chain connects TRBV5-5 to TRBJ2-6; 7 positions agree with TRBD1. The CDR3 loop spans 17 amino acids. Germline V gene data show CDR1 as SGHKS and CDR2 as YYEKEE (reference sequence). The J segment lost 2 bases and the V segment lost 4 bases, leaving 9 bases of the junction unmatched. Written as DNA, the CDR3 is TGTGCCAGCAGCAATACAGGGGACGGCCCTGGGGCCAACGTCCTGACTTTC. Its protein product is CASSNTGDGPGANVLTF.

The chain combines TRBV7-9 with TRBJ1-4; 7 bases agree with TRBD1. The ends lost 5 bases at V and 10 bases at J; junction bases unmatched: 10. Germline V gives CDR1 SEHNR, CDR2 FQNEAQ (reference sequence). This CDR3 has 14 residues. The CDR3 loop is CASSHDREGRKLFF. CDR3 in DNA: TGTGCCAGCAGCCACGACAGGGAGGGGAGAAAACTGTTTTTT.

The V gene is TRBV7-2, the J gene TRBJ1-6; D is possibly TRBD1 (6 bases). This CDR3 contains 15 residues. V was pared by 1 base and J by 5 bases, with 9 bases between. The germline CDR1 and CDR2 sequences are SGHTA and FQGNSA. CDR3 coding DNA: TGTGCCAGCAGCTTAGTATACAGGGATAATTCACCCCTCCACTTT. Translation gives CASSLVYRDNSPLHF.

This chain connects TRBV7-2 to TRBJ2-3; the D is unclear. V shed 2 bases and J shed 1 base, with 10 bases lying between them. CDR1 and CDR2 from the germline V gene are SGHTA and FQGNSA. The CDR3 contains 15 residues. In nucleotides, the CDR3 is TGTGCCAGCAGCTTACAGACCCGGGGCACAGATACGCAGTATTTT. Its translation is CASSLQTRGTDTQYF.

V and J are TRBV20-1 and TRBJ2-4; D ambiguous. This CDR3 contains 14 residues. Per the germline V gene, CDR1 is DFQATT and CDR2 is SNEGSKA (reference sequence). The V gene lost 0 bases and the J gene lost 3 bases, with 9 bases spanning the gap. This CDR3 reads CSAREEIGKNIQYF. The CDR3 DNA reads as TGCAGTGCTAGAGAGGAGATTGGCAAAAACATTCAGTACTTC.